A selection of T cell receptor beta chains follows, all from one sample in a study of identical twins. From the 5' RACE reads, TCRdb called clonotypes with MiXCR, one entry per CDR3 protein. The repertoire holds 1.5 million or so distinct CDR3 sequences, with around a third as singletons. The specimen was cord blood. The receptors stem from a newborn girl in good health. Each CDR3 is given with its conserved first and last residue. D genes are given only for firm matches. Clone size is not always given. Where it is, it says once, few, many or a class for expanded clones.

V	D	size	J	CDR3	DNA
TRBV4-2	-	few	TRBJ1-3	CASSAQGNTIYF	TGTGCCAGCAGCGCACAGGGAAACACCATATATTTT
TRBV6-1	-	few	TRBJ2-5	CASFHAGIGETQYF	TGTGCCAGCTTCCACGCAGGGATAGGAGAGACCCAGTACTTC
TRBV10-3	TRBD1	few	TRBJ1-6	CAISSQGDNSPLHF	TGTGCCATCAGTTCACAGGGGGATAATTCACCCCTCCACTTT
TRBV12-5	-	many	TRBJ2-3	CASGLGLDTQYF	TGTGCTAGTGGTTTGGGTTTGGATACGCAGTATTTT
TRBV5-1	-	-	TRBJ2-3	CASSLALGGGDTQYF	TGCGCCAGCAGCTTGGCTTTAGGCGGTGGGGATACGCAGTATTTT
TRBV6-6	-	many	TRBJ2-5	CASRRLAGETQYF	TGTGCCAGCAGACGGCTAGCAGGCGAGACCCAGTACTTC
TRBV7-2	TRBD1	few	TRBJ1-2	CASSLDRGPSPGYTF	TGTGCCAGCAGCTTAGACAGGGGACCTTCTCCTGGCTACACCTTC
TRBV27	TRBD1	-	TRBJ2-7	CASSPQRIGDRGPYEQYF	TGTGCCAGCAGCCCCCAAAGAATAGGGGACAGGGGACCCTACGAGCAGTACTTC
TRBV20-1	TRBD2	-	TRBJ2-1	CSASARTSGSYNEQFF	TGCAGTGCTAGCGCCCGGACTAGCGGCTCCTACAATGAGCAGTTCTTC
TRBV3-1	-	many	TRBJ2-1	CASSHRLRGRANNEQFF	TGTGCCAGCAGCCACAGACTACGTGGGCGAGCGAACAATGAGCAGTTCTTC
TRBV12-3/TRBV12-4	-	-	TRBJ1-2	CASSMNRNYGYTF	TGTGCCAGCAGCATGAATAGGAACTATGGCTACACCTTC
TRBV5-1	TRBD2	-	TRBJ2-1	CASSLSATSGRWAYNEQFF	TGCGCCAGCAGCTTGTCGGCGACTAGCGGGAGGTGGGCCTACAATGAGCAGTTCTTC
TRBV20-1	-	-	TRBJ2-7	CSVLFVGTGSSYEQYF	TGCAGTGTCTTATTTGTTGGGACGGGGAGCTCCTACGAGCAGTACTTC
TRBV10-3	-	few	TRBJ1-2	CAISDRDKYGYTF	TGTGCCATCAGTGACCGGGACAAATATGGCTACACCTTC
TRBV6-1	-	-	TRBJ2-7	CASSPLGYRDEQYF	TGTGCCAGCAGCCCCTTGGGGTACCGGGACGAGCAGTACTTC
TRBV5-6	-	few	TRBJ2-1	CASSLPRAGPYNEQFF	TGTGCCAGCAGCTTGCCGAGGGCCGGCCCCTACAATGAGCAGTTCTTC
TRBV5-1	-	few	TRBJ1-1	CASGEVANTEAFF	TGCGCCAGCGGGGAGGTAGCGAACACTGAAGCTTTCTTT
TRBV20-1	-	few	TRBJ1-5	CSASLRTHSNQPQHF	TGCAGTGCTAGTCTCCGGACCCATAGCAATCAGCCCCAGCATTTT
TRBV20-1	-	-	TRBJ2-7	CSLDSSYNEQYF	TGCTCTCTGGACAGCTCCTACAATGAGCAGTACTTC
TRBV20-1	-	-	TRBJ2-3	CSASGWRSGTDTQYF	TGCAGTGCTAGTGGTTGGCGGTCTGGCACAGATACGCAGTATTTT
TRBV20-1	TRBD2	once	TRBJ2-3	CSARATSGTDTLYF	TGCAGTGCTAGAGCTACTAGCGGCACAGATACGCTGTATTTT
TRBV21-1	-	few	TRBJ2-5	CASSKPRGWFQETQYF	TGTGCCAGCAGCAAACCCCGCGGTTGGTTCCAAGAGACCCAGTACTTC
TRBV5-1	-	-	TRBJ2-5	CASSFLTRLDEQYF	TGCGCCAGCAGCTTTCTAACCAGGCTAGATGAGCAGTACTTC
TRBV11-2	TRBD1	-	TRBJ1-2	CASSYGTGGNYGYTF	TGTGCCAGCAGCTACGGGACAGGGGGCAACTATGGCTACACCTTC
TRBV10-3	-	-	TRBJ2-7	CAISILQGPLEQYF	TGTGCCATCAGTATTCTCCAGGGGCCCCTCGAGCAGTACTTC
TRBV24-1	-	-	TRBJ2-5	CATSDLRSPETQYF	TGTGCCACCAGTGATTTGAGGAGCCCGGAGACCCAGTACTTC
TRBV20-1	-	few	TRBJ1-1	CSARLQGRVRTEAFF	TGCAGTGCTAGATTACAGGGTAGAGTGCGGACTGAAGCTTTCTTT
TRBV14	TRBD2	-	TRBJ2-7	CASSFGGVSSYNEQYF	TGTGCCAGCAGCTTCGGGGGGGTGAGCTCCTACAATGAGCAGTACTTC
TRBV25-1	-	-	TRBJ2-3	CASSGGTLGQYF	TGTGCCAGCAGTGGCGGGACTTTAGGGCAGTATTTT
TRBV12-3/TRBV12-4	-	-	TRBJ2-3	CASSFRLGEDTQYF	TGTGCCAGCAGTTTTCGGCTAGGGGAAGATACGCAGTATTTT
TRBV28	-	few	TRBJ1-6	CASSPTASYSPLHF	TGTGCCAGCAGCCCGACGGCCTCCTATTCACCCCTCCACTTT
TRBV7-9	-	-	TRBJ2-1	CSSSFPGTKFF	TGTTCCAGCAGCTTCCCCGGGACAAAGTTCTTC
TRBV28	TRBD1	-	TRBJ1-4	CASSSRQGWKLFF	TGTGCCAGCAGTTCTCGACAGGGTTGGAAACTGTTTTTT
TRBV20-1	-	-	TRBJ1-4	CSAIRGLDEKLFF	TGCAGTGCCATACGTGGGTTGGATGAAAAACTGTTTTTT
TRBV24-1	TRBD1	few	TRBJ2-3	CAASDRDRAGTDTQYF	TGTGCCGCCAGTGACCGGGACAGGGCAGGGACAGATACGCAGTATTTT
TRBV5-8	-	-	TRBJ1-5	CASSLRWAGSNQPQHF	TGTGCCAGCAGCTTGAGGTGGGCAGGGAGCAATCAGCCCCAGCATTTT
TRBV9	-	-	TRBJ1-1	CASNPDSLNTEAFF	TGTGCCAGCAATCCGGACAGCCTGAACACTGAAGCTTTCTTT
TRBV5-1	TRBD1	-	TRBJ1-6	CASSYTTGGNSPLHF	TGCGCCAGCAGCTACACGACAGGGGGCAATTCACCCCTCCACTTT
TRBV7-2	-	-	TRBJ1-6	CASSHRYNSPLHF	TGTGCCAGCAGCCACCGTTATAATTCACCCCTCCACTTT
TRBV9	-	-	TRBJ2-1	CASSVGLPSYEQFF	TGTGCCAGCAGCGTAGGGCTGCCCTCCTACGAGCAGTTCTTC
TRBV27	-	-	TRBJ2-2	CASRPGRNTGELFF	TGTGCCAGCAGACCTGGAAGGAACACCGGGGAGCTGTTTTTT
TRBV2	TRBD1	few	TRBJ1-2	CASSQGQGNGYGYTF	TGTGCCAGCAGCCAGGGACAGGGGAACGGCTATGGCTACACCTTC
TRBV12-3/TRBV12-4	-	-	TRBJ2-4	CASSPTNENIQYF	TGTGCCAGCAGTCCCACTAATGAAAACATTCAGTACTTC